Each of the 31 T cell receptor beta chains below was sequenced from the same sample in a study of blood T cell repertoires in COVID-19. The method was immunoSEQ multiplex PCR; TCRdb's version includes in-frame clones alone and lacks a portion of them. There are 50,000 to 70,000 clones in the sample; about 79% occur only once, and 4.5% to 7% lies in the top ten. Sequencing was done on a sample of peripheral blood. Source of these receptors: a woman aged 60-75 years with acute or convalescent COVID-19.

This rearrangement joins TRBV19 to TRBJ2-1, with 7 bases aligning to TRBD2. From germline, CDR1 is LNHDA and CDR2 SQIVND (reference sequence). The trim removed 4 bases at V and 7 bases at J, leaving 10 bases unmatched. This CDR3 has 15 amino acids. CDR3 nucleotide sequence: TGTGCCAGTAGTAGAGAGTGGACTAGGAGGAATGAGCAGTTCTTC. This codes for CASSREWTRRNEQFF.

The chain couples TRBV6-6 to TRBJ1-1; D remains ambiguous. This CDR3 region has 18 residues. The V gene lost 5 bases and the J gene lost 0 bases, with 22 bases spanning the gap. The germline V gene encodes CDR1 MNHNY and CDR2 SVGAGI (reference sequence). CDR3 amino acids: CASSRPAGRRTMNTEAFF. In DNA form, the CDR3 reads TGTGCCAGCAGTCGTCCAGCAGGTCGACGAACGATGAACACTGAAGCTTTCTTT.

The rearrangement links TRBV6-5 to TRBJ1-1; D remains unclear. Between the trimmed V and J ends, which lost 6 bases and 4 bases, there was a span of 6 bases. The CDR3 totals 11 residues. Germline V gene sequence: CDR1 MNHEY, CDR2 SVGAGI. DNA for the CDR3: TGTGCCAGCAGGCAGGTCACTGAAGCTTTCTTT. Its protein product is CASRQVTEAFF.

The rearrangement uses TRBV9 and TRBJ2-3; 7 nucleotides align to TRBD2. CDR1 and CDR2 (germline): SGDLS, YYNGEE. V gave up 4 bases and J gave up 0 bases; unmatched junction bases: 8. The CDR3 totals 16 residues. CDR3 amino acids: CASSNAGGTSTDTQYF. As DNA, the CDR3 is TGTGCCAGCAGCAACGCCGGGGGGACTAGCACAGATACGCAGTATTTT.

The V call is TRBV5-1, the J call TRBJ1-4; TRBD1 aligns across 10 bases. The length of the CDR3 is 15 residues. Germline-derived CDR1 and CDR2 are SGHRS and YFSETQ. Trimming cost V 5 bases and J 6 bases; bases outside gene matches: 7. CDR3 loop: CASRLRGTGDEKLFF. The CDR3 DNA reads TGCGCCAGCAGGTTGAGGGGGACAGGGGATGAAAAACTGTTTTTT.

A single count supports this clone. The chain combines TRBV9 with TRBJ1-2; perhaps TRBD1 as D (5 bases). CDR1 is SGDLS, CDR2 YYNGEE, per germline. The CDR3 spans 15 residues. Trimming removed 0 bases at V and 8 bases at J, with 17 bases between. The CDR3 coding sequence is TGTGCCAGCAGCGTAGAGGGCAGGGTGGCGGAGGGCTACACCTTC. This sequence encodes CASSVEGRVAEGYTF.

This clone has only one observation. This chain connects TRBV27 to TRBJ1-6, with 9 nucleotides matching TRBD1. This CDR3 has 14 amino acids. Germline V lookup: CDR1 MNHEY, CDR2 SMNVEV (reference sequence). V gave up 5 bases and J gave up 9 bases; unmatched junction bases: 5. In nucleotides, the CDR3 is TGTGCCAGCAGTCGAGGACAGGGGCTTTCACCCCTCCACTTT. Its translation is CASSRGQGLSPLHF.

Only a few counts were recorded for this clone. The chain recombines TRBV6-1 with TRBJ2-5; TRBD2 agrees at 12 bases. The CDR3 has 15 residues. Germline trimming cut 2 bases from V and 2 bases from J; bases unmatched to any gene: 0. Germline lookup yields CDR1 MNHNS and CDR2 SASEGT. The CDR3: CASSELAGGQETQYF. The CDR3 nucleotides are TGTGCCAGCAGTGAACTAGCGGGGGGGCAAGAGACCCAGTACTTC.

The chain is built from TRBV18 and TRBJ1-1; perhaps TRBD1 as D (5 bases). CDR3 length equals 14 residues. Germline V CDR1 and CDR2: KGHSH, LQKENI. The V end was cut by 2 bases, the J end by 6 bases, with 13 bases between. This chain's CDR3 is CASSPYKGWAEAFF. In DNA, the CDR3 is TGTGCCAGCTCACCATATAAGGGGTGGGCTGAAGCTTTCTTT. Looking up the rest from reference TRBV18 and TRBJ1-1 gives the full variable domain: NAGVMQNPRHLVRRRGQEARLRCSPMKGHSHVYWYRQLPEEGLKFMVYLQKENIIDESGMPKERFSAEFPKEGPSILRIQQVVRGDSAAYFCASSPYKGWAEAFFGQGTRLTVV.

This chain links TRBV6-5 with TRBJ1-5; perhaps TRBD1 as D (5 bases). CDR1 MNHEY and CDR2 SVGAGI come from the germline V gene. Between the trimmed V and J ends, which lost 6 bases and 4 bases, there was a span of 16 bases. The CDR3 spans 15 residues. The CDR3 here is CASSRDYRHNQPQHF. The CDR3 DNA reads as TGTGCCAGCAGCAGGGATTACCGTCATAATCAGCCCCAGCATTTT.

The rearrangement joins TRBV6-5 to TRBJ1-2, with 10 bases matching TRBD1. Losses at the gene ends were 4 bases for V and 8 bases for J; bases not matched to a gene: 7. CDR1 is MNHEY and CDR2 is SVGAGI in the germline V gene. The length of the CDR3 is 14 residues. CDR3 bases: TGTGCCAGCAGTTCTCCGGGACAGGGGAACGGCTACACCTTC. Its translation is CASSSPGQGNGYTF.

The J gene is TRBJ2-3, the V gene TRBV6-6, with D uncertain. The CDR3 runs 11 residues. Trimming took 6 bases from V and 4 from J, leaving 5 bases between them. Germline CDR1 and CDR2: MNHNY and SVGAGI (reference sequence). The CDR3 spells CASSLSDTQYF. CDR3 DNA sequence: TGTGCCAGCAGCCTCTCAGATACGCAGTATTTT.

In this sample, this clone turned up a few times. V gene TRBV19 combines with J gene TRBJ1-2; TRBD1 is a possible D gene (5 bases). CDR3 length equals 13 residues. The V gene lost 4 bases and the J gene lost 13 bases, with 19 bases spanning the gap. Germline-derived CDR1 and CDR2 are LNHDA and SQIVND (reference sequence). The CDR3 nucleotides read TGTGCCAGTAGTACCCCCTCCGGGGGGGAGTTCACCTTC. It is translated as CASSTPSGGEFTF.

The table lists this clone with a few counts. The rearrangement links TRBV10-1 to TRBJ1-5, with 9 nucleotides matching TRBD1. V shed 6 bases and J 4 bases; nucleotides not matched to a gene: 7. Per germline, CDR1 WNHNN and CDR2 SYGVQD (reference sequence). The CDR3 runs 15 residues. The CDR3 loop is CASSAGTGKNQPQHF. DNA for the CDR3: TGCGCCAGCAGCGCCGGGACAGGGAAAAATCAGCCCCAGCATTTT.

The rearrangement joins TRBV7-2 to TRBJ1-4, with D uncertain. There are 12 residues in the CDR3. Germline CDR1 is SGHTA and CDR2 is FQGNSA. V lost 2 bases, J lost 8 bases, and 6 bases lay in between. Here the CDR3 reads CASSLFREKLFF. CDR3 coding DNA: TGTGCCAGCAGCTTATTCAGAGAAAAACTGTTTTTT.

Written as DNA, the CDR3 is TGTGCCAGCAGTTACTCGGCTAGCGGGGCCACCTACGAGCAGTACTTC. This sequence encodes CASSYSASGATYEQYF. V is TRBV6-5 and J is TRBJ2-7; TRBD2 matches at 9 bases. The CDR3 sequence is 16 residues long. CDR1 and CDR2 (germline): MNHEY, SVGAGI. The ends lost 0 bases at V and 2 bases at J; junction bases unmatched: 5.

The chain carries TRBV6-5 and TRBJ1-6; D is possibly TRBD1 (5 bases). V gave up 6 bases and J gave up 9 bases, with 9 bases separating them. Germline V gene data show CDR1 as MNHEY and CDR2 as SVGAGI. The CDR3 loop spans 12 amino acids. The CDR3 DNA sequence: TGTGCCAGCAGATTCCAGGGTTCACCCCTCCACTTT. Its translation is CASRFQGSPLHF.

DNA for the CDR3: TGTGCCATGAAACCGGGACAGGGCTACACTGAAGCTTTCTTT. Translated: CAMKPGQGYTEAFF. The rearrangement uses TRBV10-3 and TRBJ1-1; 9 bases align to TRBD1. This CDR3 has 14 amino acids. Germline V gene sequence: CDR1 ENHRY, CDR2 SYGVKD. Germline trimming cut 9 bases from V and 3 bases from J; bases unmatched to any gene: 8.

The rearrangement joins TRBV6-5 to TRBJ2-7; D gene ambiguous. This CDR3 contains 14 residues. Deletions cut 7 bases from V and 2 bases from J, with 15 bases between. From germline, CDR1 is MNHEY and CDR2 SVGAGI. The CDR3 DNA is TGTGCCAGCACTCTGGCCGCGGTTACCTACGAGCAGTACTTC. Protein: CASTLAAVTYEQYF.

With regard to this clone: At one end, the junction sequence differs from germline, possibly due to a read error. V is TRBV6-1 and J is TRBJ1-1, with D uncertain. Germline-derived CDR1 and CDR2 are MNHNS and SASEGT. This CDR3 region has 16 residues. CDR3 amino acids: CASREASALGVTEAFF. CDR3 bases: TGTGCCAGCAGGGAAGCTAGCGCCCTTGGGGTCACTGAAGCTTTCTTT.

This clone is judged medium-sized. This chain connects TRBV7-9 to TRBJ1-2; maybe TRBD1 (6 bases). This CDR3 spans 14 amino acids. The V end lost 4 bases, the J end lost 4 bases, and 13 bases lay between the germline ends. Germline CDR1 SEHNR, CDR2 FQNEAQ (reference sequence). The CDR3 protein is CASSSFDRFYGYTF. DNA of the CDR3: TGTGCCAGCAGCTCCTTTGACAGGTTCTATGGCTACACCTTC.

The chain couples TRBV6-6 to TRBJ1-5; the match to TRBD1 covers 7 bases. From germline, CDR1 is MNHNY and CDR2 SVGAGI (reference sequence). V lost 0 bases, J lost 4 bases, and 6 bases stayed unmatched. The CDR3 sequence is 16 residues long. CDR3 sequence reads: CASSYSIQTGNQPQHF. The CDR3 nucleotides are TGTGCCAGCAGTTACTCGATCCAGACAGGGAATCAGCCCCAGCATTTT.

This chain connects TRBV5-4 to TRBJ2-2; D perhaps matches TRBD1 (6 bases). This CDR3 is built from 16 residues. Germline CDR1 is SGHNT and CDR2 is YYREEE (reference sequence). Trimming shortened V by 0 bases and J by 6 bases, and 15 bases separated the two germline ends. The DNA for the CDR3 is TGTGCCAGCAGCTTGGGTGGCAGGGGAGCGGCCGGGGAGCTGTTTTTT. It yields the protein CASSLGGRGAAGELFF.

This chain joins TRBV10-3 and TRBJ1-1; D perhaps matches TRBD1 (6 bases). V gave up 6 bases and J gave up 3 bases, with 14 bases separating them. The length of the CDR3 is 14 residues. The germline V gene encodes CDR1 ENHRY and CDR2 SYGVKD. The CDR3 sequence: CAIRYRDGDTEAFF. Here the CDR3 DNA reads TGTGCCATCAGATACAGGGATGGGGACACTGAAGCTTTCTTT.

This clone showed up many times. Distinct nucleotide sequences in the sample also encode this CDR3. The CDR3 loop is CASSDNEQYF. The DNA of the CDR3 is TGTGCCAGCAGTGACAACGAGCAGTACTTC. V usage is TRBV6-1 and J usage is TRBJ2-7, with D unresolved. V dropped 3 bases and J dropped 5 bases, with 2 bases sitting between them. The CDR3 length is 10 residues. Germline V gene sequence: CDR1 MNHNS, CDR2 SASEGT.

The chain uses TRBV12-3 or TRBV12-4 and TRBJ1-5, with D maybe TRBD1 (6 bases). V lost 5 bases, J lost 6 bases, and 8 bases lay in between. There are 12 residues in the CDR3. The CDR3: CASSGRGQPQHF. For the CDR3, the DNA is TGTGCCAGCAGTGGCAGGGGTCAGCCCCAGCATTTT.

The J gene is TRBJ2-5, the V gene TRBV2; 9 nucleotides agree with TRBD2. Looked up from germline, CDR1 is SNHLY and CDR2 is FYNNEI. The CDR3 contains 16 residues. With 3 bases clipped from V and 5 bases from J, the junction kept 10 bases outside the gene matches. The CDR3 protein is CASSDRVRGGFETQYF. The CDR3 DNA follows: TGTGCCAGCAGTGACAGGGTGCGGGGGGGCTTTGAGACCCAGTACTTC. The variable domain in full, with the rest retrieved from reference TRBV2 and TRBJ2-5, is EPEVTQTPSHQVTQMGQEVILRCVPISNHLYFYWYRQILGQKVEFLVSFYNNEISEKSEIFDDQFSVERPDGSNFTLKIRSTKLEDSAMYFCASSDRVRGGFETQYFGPGTRLLVL.

The chain uses TRBV5-5 and TRBJ1-3; the match to TRBD1 covers 11 bases. The V gene end was trimmed by 4 bases and the J gene end by 2 bases; junction bases not matched to a gene: 2. Per germline, CDR1 SGHKS and CDR2 YYEKEE (reference sequence). There are 15 residues in the CDR3. The CDR3 sequence: CASSGTGGTGNTIYF. The CDR3 DNA reads TGTGCCAGCAGCGGGACAGGGGGAACTGGAAACACCATATATTTT.

This clone was seen more than once but under ten times. The chain joins TRBV19 to TRBJ1-1; TRBD1 might be the D (5 bases). Germline CDR1 LNHDA, CDR2 SQIVND (reference sequence). This CDR3 has 15 residues. The V end lost 4 bases, the J end lost 0 bases, and 12 bases lay between the germline ends. The CDR3 loop reads CASSNSGGVNTEAFF. CDR3 in DNA: TGTGCCAGTAGTAATTCGGGGGGAGTGAACACTGAAGCTTTCTTT.

This clone is a singleton in its sample. This rearrangement joins TRBV7-2 to TRBJ1-6; tentative D call: TRBD1 (6 bases). V dropped 1 base and J dropped 5 bases, with 15 bases sitting between them. The CDR3 is made up of 17 amino acids. Per the germline V gene, CDR1 is SGHTA and CDR2 is FQGNSA. CDR3 coding DNA: TGTGCCAGCAGCTTAGAGTCCGGGACACTTAATAATTCACCCCTCCACTTT. Its protein is CASSLESGTLNNSPLHF.

This clone was seen just once. This chain links TRBV19 with TRBJ1-5; D not certain. This CDR3 region has 15 residues. In germline, CDR1 is LNHDA, CDR2 SQIVND (reference sequence). Trimming removed 6 bases at V and 6 bases at J, with 18 bases between. CDR3 amino acids: CASRSTPGSSQPQHF. In DNA, the CDR3 is TGTGCCAGTAGATCGACCCCCGGGTCGAGTCAGCCCCAGCATTTT.